The T cell receptor (beta chain) described here comes from a study of Graves' ophthalmopathy and Graves' hyperthyroidism. The ends lost 5 bases at V and 5 bases at J; junction bases unmatched: 5. The length of the CDR3 is 14 residues. CDR1 MNHEY and CDR2 SVGAGI come from the germline V gene. Findings of the study overall: The model's prediction of ophthalmopathy progression had 65% to 71% sensitivity and approximately 72% specificity.

Amplified material comprised TCR beta CDR3 regions derived from RNA transcripts. First-round RT-PCR with HTBI primers preceded a second-round multiplex PCR. TCRdb fed the multiplex PCR reads into MiXCR, producing one record per CDR3 protein. The repertoire holds some 1.1 million distinct CDR3 sequences, approximately 35% seen once, with 11% in the top ten. This clonotype was found many times. The antigen is not known. The chain uses TRBV6-5 and TRBJ1-5; TRBD1 matches 8 bases. The receptor comes from an adult man with Graves' hyperthyroidism. The sequencing input was peripheral blood or thyroid tissue (not recorded which). In DNA, the CDR3 is TGTGCCAGCAGTCCGCAGGGGGCCCATCAGCCCCAGCATTTT. Its translation: CASSPQGAHQPQHF.